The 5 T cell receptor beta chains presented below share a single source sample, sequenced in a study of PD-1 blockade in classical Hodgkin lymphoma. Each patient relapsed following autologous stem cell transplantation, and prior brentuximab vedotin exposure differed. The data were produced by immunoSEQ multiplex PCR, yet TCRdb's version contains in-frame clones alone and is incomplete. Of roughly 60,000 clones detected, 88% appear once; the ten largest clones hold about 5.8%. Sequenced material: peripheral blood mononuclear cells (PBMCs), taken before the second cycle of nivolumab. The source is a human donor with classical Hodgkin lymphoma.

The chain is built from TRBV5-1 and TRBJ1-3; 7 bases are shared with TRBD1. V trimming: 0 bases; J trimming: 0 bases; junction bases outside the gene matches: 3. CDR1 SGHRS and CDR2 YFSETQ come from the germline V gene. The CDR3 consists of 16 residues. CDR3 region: CASSLEGQNSGNTIYF. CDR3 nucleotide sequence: TGCGCCAGCAGCTTGGAGGGACAGAACTCTGGAAACACCATATATTTT.

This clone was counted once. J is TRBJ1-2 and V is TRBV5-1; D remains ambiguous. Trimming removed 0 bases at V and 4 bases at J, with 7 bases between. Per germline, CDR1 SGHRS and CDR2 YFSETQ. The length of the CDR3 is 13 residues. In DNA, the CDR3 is TGCGCCAGCAGCTTGGGCGAAGCCTATGGCTACACCTTC. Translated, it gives CASSLGEAYGYTF. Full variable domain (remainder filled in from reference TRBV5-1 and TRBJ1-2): KAGVTQTPRYLIKTRGQQVTLSCSPISGHRSVSWYQQTPGQGLQFLFEYFSETQRNKGNFPGRFSGRQFSNSRSEMNVSTLELGDSALYLCASSLGEAYGYTFGSGTRLTVV.

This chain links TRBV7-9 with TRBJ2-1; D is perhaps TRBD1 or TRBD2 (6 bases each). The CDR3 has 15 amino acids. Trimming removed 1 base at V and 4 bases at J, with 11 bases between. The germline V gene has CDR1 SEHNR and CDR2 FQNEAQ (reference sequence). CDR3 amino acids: CASSLEGGRYNEQFF. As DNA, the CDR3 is TGTGCCAGCAGCTTAGAGGGGGGCAGGTACAATGAGCAGTTCTTC.

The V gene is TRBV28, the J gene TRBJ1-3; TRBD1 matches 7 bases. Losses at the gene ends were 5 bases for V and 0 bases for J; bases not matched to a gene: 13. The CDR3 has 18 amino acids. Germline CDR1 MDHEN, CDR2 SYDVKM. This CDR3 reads CASSPAGGQSRSGNTIYF. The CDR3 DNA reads TGTGCCAGCAGTCCCGCGGGGGGACAGAGCCGCTCTGGAAACACCATATATTTT.

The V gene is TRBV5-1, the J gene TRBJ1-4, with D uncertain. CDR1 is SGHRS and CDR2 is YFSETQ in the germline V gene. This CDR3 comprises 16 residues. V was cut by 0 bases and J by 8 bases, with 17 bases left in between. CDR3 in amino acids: CASSLVGSSGTEKLFF. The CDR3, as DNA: TGCGCCAGCAGCTTGGTCGGGTCCTCAGGCACCGAAAAACTGTTTTTT.